These 29 T cell receptor beta chains were all obtained from the same sample, sequenced in a study of blood T cell repertoires in COVID-19. Clones were sequenced by immunoSEQ multiplex PCR, and TCRdb holds only the in-frame ones, with some missing. The sample consists of roughly 64,000 clones, roughly 84% of them appearing once. The sequenced sample was peripheral blood. These TCRs come from a woman in her fifties or sixties with acute or convalescent COVID-19.

The table lists this clone with a few counts. The rearrangement joins TRBV6-5 to TRBJ1-4; D not resolved. This CDR3 has 11 residues. Per germline, CDR1 MNHEY and CDR2 SVGAGI. Trimming stripped 2 bases from V and 14 bases from J, with 9 bases between. This CDR3 is CASSYRVELFF. CDR3 bases: TGTGCCAGCAGTTACCGAGTCGAGCTGTTTTTT.

This rearrangement joins TRBV6-1 to TRBJ1-4, with D possibly matching TRBD1 (5 bases). Germline lookup yields CDR1 MNHNS and CDR2 SASEGT. This CDR3 is built from 13 residues. V lost 1 base, J lost 13 bases, and 13 bases lay in between. CDR3 sequence (DNA): TGTGCCAGCAGTGAAGGCCCAGGGATTAGACTGTTTTTT. Protein: CASSEGPGIRLFF.

The rearrangement links TRBV29-1 to TRBJ1-2, with 8 positions matching TRBD1. Germline trimming cut 3 bases from V and 4 bases from J; bases unmatched to any gene: 10. The CDR3 has 15 amino acids. Germline lookup yields CDR1 SQVTM and CDR2 ANQGSEA. CDR3 DNA: TGCAGCGTTGAGAAGGGAGGACAGGGATCCTATGGCTACACCTTC. The encoded protein is CSVEKGGQGSYGYTF.

The chain joins TRBV6-5 to TRBJ1-2; the D gene is possibly TRBD1 (6 bases). V shed 6 bases and J shed 5 bases, with 16 bases lying between them. Germline V gene data show CDR1 as MNHEY and CDR2 as SVGAGI. This CDR3 spans 14 amino acids. The CDR3 region has the DNA TGTGCCAGCAGCTCCGGACAGACAGGATATGGCTACACCTTC. It specifies CASSSGQTGYGYTF.

The V call is TRBV15, the J call TRBJ1-1, with D uncertain. CDR1 is LNHNV and CDR2 is YYDKDF in the germline V gene (reference sequence). Trimming removed 3 bases from V and 0 bases from J, with 8 bases in between. The CDR3 covers 14 residues. The CDR3: CATSRNQLNTEAFF. For the CDR3, the DNA is TGTGCCACCAGCAGGAATCAGTTGAACACTGAAGCTTTCTTT.

This clone was observed a handful of times. The J gene is TRBJ1-4, the V gene TRBV10-1; TRBD1 matches 7 bases. The V gene end was trimmed by 10 bases and the J gene end by 0 bases; junction bases not matched to a gene: 14. CDR1 and CDR2 (germline): WNHNN, SYGVQD (reference sequence). The CDR3 is made up of 17 amino acids. DNA for the CDR3: TGCGCCACCCTCGCCAAAGACAGGGAAGCAACTAATGAAAAACTGTTTTTT. It is translated as CATLAKDREATNEKLFF.

DNA for the CDR3: TGTGCCAGCAGTCTCGGACAGGACAGGGATACGCAGTATTTT. It specifies CASSLGQDRDTQYF. The V gene is TRBV6-4, the J gene TRBJ2-3; 7 nucleotides match TRBD1. There are 14 residues in the CDR3. Germline loops: CDR1 MRHNA, CDR2 SNTAGT. Trimming cost V 5 bases and J 6 bases; bases outside gene matches: 8.

The chain is built from TRBV7-8 and TRBJ1-1; TRBD1 is a possible D gene (6 bases). The germline V gene encodes CDR1 SGHVS and CDR2 FQNEAQ. V lost 5 bases to trimming and J lost 3 bases, with 16 bases between them. The CDR3 has 15 residues. The CDR3 loop is CASSPGGGGHTEAFF. CDR3 in DNA: TGTGCCAGCAGCCCGGGGGGCGGGGGGCACACTGAAGCTTTCTTT. The full variable domain, rest sourced from reference TRBV7-8 and TRBJ1-1, is GAGVSQSPRYKVAKRGQDVALRCDPISGHVSLFWYQQALGQGPEFLTYFQNEAQLDKSGLPSDRFFAERPEGSVSTLKIQRTQQEDSAVYLCASSPGGGGHTEAFFGQGTRLTVV.

This chain connects TRBV19 to TRBJ1-2, with D perhaps TRBD1 (6 bases). The CDR3 spans 15 residues. Per germline, CDR1 LNHDA and CDR2 SQIVND (reference sequence). V was trimmed by 5 bases and J by 0 bases, leaving 13 bases between them. DNA of the CDR3: TGTGCCAGTAGTGCGGGGGACACAACTAACTATGGCTACACCTTC. Translation: CASSAGDTTNYGYTF.

The chain links TRBV10-2 to TRBJ1-2; D gene unclear. This CDR3 has 14 amino acids. V lost 2 bases to trimming and J lost 0 bases, with 7 bases between them. CDR1 is WSHSY, CDR2 SAAADI, per germline. The CDR3 region is CASSEVRSNYGYTF. The CDR3 bases are TGCGCCAGCAGTGAGGTGAGGTCTAACTATGGCTACACCTTC.

This chain joins TRBV9 and TRBJ1-2, with D unresolved. Germline lookup yields CDR1 SGDLS and CDR2 YYNGEE. V shed 4 bases and J shed 7 bases, with 14 bases lying between them. This CDR3 spans 13 amino acids. Here the CDR3 reads CASSSISGSGYTF. In nucleotides, the CDR3 is TGTGCCAGCAGCTCGATATCGGGAAGTGGCTACACCTTC. The full variable domain, completed using reference TRBV9 and TRBJ1-2, is DSGVTQTPKHLITATGQRVTLRCSPRSGDLSVYWYQQSLDQGLQFLIQYYNGEERAKGNILERFSAQQFPDLHSELNLSSLELGDSALYFCASSSISGSGYTFGSGTRLTVV.

The chain joins TRBV9 to TRBJ1-4; 8 nucleotides agree with TRBD1. CDR1 is SGDLS, CDR2 YYNGEE, per germline. This CDR3 has 15 amino acids. Unmatched junction bases numbered 3, after V lost 3 bases and J lost 2 bases. CDR3 DNA sequence: TGTGCCAGCAGCGCCGGACAGGGTACTAATGAAAAACTGTTTTTT. It specifies CASSAGQGTNEKLFF.

V gene TRBV5-6 combines with J gene TRBJ1-1; maybe TRBD1 (6 bases). This CDR3 spans 15 amino acids. Trimming stripped 3 bases from V and 0 bases from J, with 12 bases between. Germline V gene lookup returns CDR1 SGHDT and CDR2 YYEEEE. The CDR3 nucleotides are TGTGCCAGCAGCTCAGGGGCTTTCATGAACACTGAAGCTTTCTTT. Protein sequence: CASSSGAFMNTEAFF.

CDR3 sequence: CSASFLLAGGHPNEQFF. CDR3 in DNA: TGCAGTGCTAGTTTTCTACTAGCGGGGGGCCATCCCAATGAGCAGTTCTTC. V usage is TRBV20-1 and J usage is TRBJ2-1; 12 positions agree with TRBD2. Losses at the gene ends were 3 bases for V and 6 bases for J; bases not matched to a gene: 12. This CDR3 comprises 17 residues. CDR1 DFQATT and CDR2 SNEGSKA come from the germline V gene (reference sequence).

The chain joins TRBV10-3 to TRBJ2-3, with D possibly TRBD1 on 5 matching bases. This CDR3 is built from 14 residues. V lost 5 bases to trimming and J lost 1 base, with 10 bases between them. Germline V CDR1 and CDR2: ENHRY, SYGVKD. CDR3 nucleotides: TGTGCCATCAGTCAGGGCCTTGGCACAGATACGCAGTATTTT. Translated: CAISQGLGTDTQYF.

This rearrangement joins TRBV6-5 to TRBJ2-5; D is unresolved. Gene TRBJ2-7 matches the end of the DNA better, so the J call may be wrong. The CDR3 runs to 11 residues. In germline, CDR1 is MNHEY, CDR2 SVGAGI. This chain's CDR3 is CASSTSYEQYF. For the CDR3, the DNA is TGTGCCAGCTCAACGTCCTACGAGCAGTACTTC.

The chain combines TRBV6-5 with TRBJ1-6; D call uncertain. Germline-derived CDR1 and CDR2 are MNHEY and SVGAGI. This CDR3 is built from 16 residues. The ends were cut back, 4 bases at V and 0 bases at J, with 10 bases in the middle. CDR3 bases: TGTGCCAGCAGTTCCTCCCAGCGCTCCTATAATTCACCCCTCCACTTT. It specifies CASSSSQRSYNSPLHF.

The V call is TRBV3-1 (or the pseudogene TRBV3-2), the J call TRBJ1-4; tentative D call: TRBD1 (5 bases). The CDR3 extends over 17 amino acids. The V gene lost 1 base and the J gene lost 8 bases, with 20 bases spanning the gap. Germline CDR1 reads LGHDT; CDR2 reads YNNKEL (reference sequence). The CDR3 nucleotides are TGTGCCAGCAGCCAAGGAGGTTTGGGAGGGGAAGTCGAAAAACTGTTTTTT. Its protein product is CASSQGGLGGEVEKLFF.

The V gene is TRBV18, the J gene TRBJ2-7; 16 nucleotides line up with TRBD2. The CDR3 has 16 residues. Trimming took 5 bases from V and 6 from J; bases not matched to a gene: 7. Germline V CDR1 and CDR2: KGHSH, LQKENI. For the CDR3, the DNA is TGTGCCAGCTCAATCGGGACTAGCGGGGGGGCGAGCGAGCAGTACTTC. Translation gives CASSIGTSGGASEQYF. Using reference TRBV18 and TRBJ2-7 for the parts outside the CDR3, the full variable domain is NAGVMQNPRHLVRRRGQEARLRCSPMKGHSHVYWYRQLPEEGLKFMVYLQKENIIDESGMPKERFSAEFPKEGPSILRIQQVVRGDSAAYFCASSIGTSGGASEQYFGPGTRLTVT.

V usage is TRBV5-4 and J usage is TRBJ2-2; D unclear. Germline CDR1 and CDR2: SGHNT and YYREEE (reference sequence). This CDR3 spans 15 amino acids. V lost 4 bases and J 0 bases, leaving 10 bases between the germline ends. Written as DNA, the CDR3 is TGTGCCAGCAGCCGCCCCACATCGAACACCGGGGAGCTGTTTTTT. Protein sequence: CASSRPTSNTGELFF. The complete variable domain, with remaining parts taken from reference TRBV5-4 and TRBJ2-2, reads ETGVTQSPTHLIKTRGQQVTLRCSSQSGHNTVSWYQQALGQGPQFIFQYYREEENGRGNFPPRFSGLQFPNYSSELNVNALELDDSALYLCASSRPTSNTGELFFGEGSRLTVL.

Note on this clone: This specimen includes other DNA sequences encoding the same CDR3. V gene TRBV5-1 combines with J gene TRBJ1-1; D remains ambiguous. CDR3 length: 15 residues. Germline values: CDR1 SGHRS, CDR2 YFSETQ. V was shortened by 5 bases and J by 0 bases, with 14 bases between the two germline ends. CDR3 coding DNA: TGCGCCAGCAGTTCCTCCGGGTCCATGAACACTGAAGCTTTCTTT. Protein sequence: CASSSSGSMNTEAFF.

V is TRBV18 and J is TRBJ1-2; D is perhaps TRBD1 (6 bases). Germline V gives CDR1 KGHSH, CDR2 LQKENI. The CDR3 runs to 20 residues. Trimming cost V 1 base and J 0 bases, with 24 bases left between them. The CDR3 sequence: CASSPRLPGASGGSNYGYTF. For the CDR3, the DNA is TGTGCCAGCTCACCACGACTGCCAGGGGCATCGGGCGGGTCTAACTATGGCTACACCTTC.

This chain connects TRBV5-4 to TRBJ2-4, with TRBD2 identical over 12 bases. Germline V gene lookup returns CDR1 SGHNT and CDR2 YYREEE (reference sequence). The CDR3 is 18 residues long. After removal of 4 bases from V and 1 base from J, the junction contained 9 bases not matched to a gene. In DNA form, the CDR3 reads TGTGCCAGCAGCCGGGGGCTAGCGGGGGGGCAGGCCAAAAACATTCAGTACTTC. It specifies CASSRGLAGGQAKNIQYF.

As DNA, the CDR3 is TGCAGCGCCTCCCGCGGCGACACCGGGGAGCTGTTTTTT. It yields the protein CSASRGDTGELFF. The rearrangement joins TRBV29-1 to TRBJ2-2; D is ambiguous. Trimming removed 7 bases at V and 3 bases at J, with 12 bases between. Germline V gene sequence: CDR1 SQVTM, CDR2 ANQGSEA. The CDR3 runs 13 residues.

The V call is TRBV5-4, the J call TRBJ2-7; D perhaps matches TRBD1 (6 bases). CDR1 and CDR2 (germline): SGHNT, YYREEE (reference sequence). The CDR3 consists of 14 residues. V was shortened by 5 bases and J by 0 bases, with 12 bases between the two germline ends. For the CDR3, the DNA is TGTGCCAGCAGGCTTGGGGACACCTCCTACGAGCAGTACTTC. Amino acids: CASRLGDTSYEQYF.

The chain employs TRBV6-5 and TRBJ1-4, with TRBD1 matching 8 bases. The CDR3 runs 13 residues. CDR1 MNHEY and CDR2 SVGAGI come from the germline V gene. V shed 6 bases, J shed 7 bases, and the junction held 4 bases outside the gene matches. This chain's CDR3 is CASRATGGEKLFF. The DNA of the CDR3 is TGTGCCAGCAGGGCAACAGGGGGTGAAAAACTGTTTTTT.

This chain uses TRBV7-9 with TRBJ1-4; D not certain. V lost 5 bases to trimming and J lost 0 bases, with 4 bases between them. CDR1 and CDR2 (germline): SEHNR, FQNEAQ (reference sequence). This CDR3 has 13 residues. In DNA, the CDR3 is TGTGCCAGCAGCCCGTCAACTAATGAAAAACTGTTTTTT. Translating it yields CASSPSTNEKLFF.

The rearrangement links TRBV6-1 to TRBJ1-4, with TRBD1 matching 7 bases. V was clipped by 1 base and J by 5 bases; unmatched bases: 4. The CDR3 loop spans 15 amino acids. From germline, CDR1 is MNHNS and CDR2 SASEGT. CDR3 nucleotide sequence: TGTGCCAGCAGTGAAGGGGACAGCTGGAATGAAAAACTGTTTTTT. Its translation is CASSEGDSWNEKLFF.

The CDR3 reads CASSTGDRVTLIAKNIQYF. CDR3 DNA sequence: TGCGCCAGCAGCACGGGGGACAGGGTGACTCTAATAGCCAAAAACATTCAGTACTTC. The chain recombines TRBV5-1 with TRBJ2-4; 9 bases are a match to TRBD1. CDR1 is SGHRS and CDR2 is YFSETQ in the germline V gene. This CDR3 region has 19 residues. J was trimmed by 0 bases and V by 4 bases; bases with no gene match: 14.